Each of the 8 T cell receptor beta chains below was sequenced from the same sample in a study of T cells in Graves' hyperthyroidism and ophthalmopathy. Amplified TCR beta CDR3 regions derived from RNA transcripts. First-round RT-PCR of the TCR CDR3 relied on the HTBI primer set. TCRdb processed the multiplex PCR reads anew with MiXCR; each CDR3 protein has one entry. There are around 300,000 distinct CDR3 sequences in the sample; 11% to 15% occur only once, and around 24% lies in the top ten. Sequenced material: blood. All receptors come from a woman aged 30 to 39 with Graves' hyperthyroidism.

This clonotype came up many times. The chain carries TRBV6-1 and TRBJ1-1, with D possibly TRBD1 on 5 matching bases. Germline loops: CDR1 MNHNS, CDR2 SASEGT. The CDR3 sequence is 14 residues long. The V and J ends lost 5 bases and 4 bases respectively, with 14 bases between them. The DNA of the CDR3 is TGTGCCAGCAGTATGGGCAGGGCAGGCACTGAAGCTTTCTTT. This translates into CASSMGRAGTEAFF.

Many counts were recorded for this clonotype. The CDR3 region is CATSRDPGGASNEQFF. CDR3 sequence (DNA): TGTGCCACCAGCAGAGATCCGGGGGGGGCTAGCAATGAGCAGTTCTTC. The rearrangement links TRBV15 to TRBJ2-1, with TRBD2 matching over 8 bases. This CDR3 contains 16 residues. J was trimmed by 6 bases and V by 0 bases; bases with no gene match: 7. CDR1 and CDR2 (germline): LNHNV, YYDKDF (reference sequence). Full variable domain (missing parts from reference TRBV15 and TRBJ2-1): DAMVIQNPRYQVTQFGKPVTLSCSQTLNHNVMYWYQQKSSQAPKLLFHYYDKDFNNEADTPDNFQSRRPNTSFCFLDIRSPGLGDTAMYLCATSRDPGGASNEQFFGPGTRLTVL.

This clonotype showed up many times. This rearrangement joins TRBV7-6 to TRBJ2-7; D gene ambiguous. With 4 bases removed from V and 5 bases from J, the gap between germline ends came to 9 bases. Germline assignment: CDR1 SGHVS and CDR2 FNYEAQ. The length of the CDR3 is 12 residues. CDR3 amino acids: CASSSRSDEQYF. CDR3 sequence (DNA): TGTGCCAGCAGCTCCAGAAGCGACGAGCAGTACTTC. Full variable domain (remainder filled in from reference TRBV7-6 and TRBJ2-7): GAGVSQSPRYKVTKRGQDVALRCDPISGHVSLYWYRQALGQGPEFLTYFNYEAQQDKSGLPNDRFSAERPEGSISTLTIQRTEQRDSAMYRCASSSRSDEQYFGPGTRLTVT.

This clonotype was picked up a small number of times. The chain employs TRBV3-1 and TRBJ1-1; D is possibly TRBD1 (6 bases). The V end lost 0 bases, the J end lost 7 bases, and 12 bases lay between the germline ends. The length of the CDR3 is 14 residues. Per germline, CDR1 LGHDT and CDR2 YNNKEL (reference sequence). CDR3 amino acids: CASSQEGQSSEAFF. The CDR3 DNA sequence: TGTGCCAGCAGCCAAGAAGGACAGTCTAGTGAAGCTTTCTTT. The entire variable domain, with the rest obtained from reference TRBV3-1 and TRBJ1-1, is as follows: DTAVSQTPKYLVTQMGNDKSIKCEQNLGHDTMYWYKQDSKKFLKIMFSYNNKELIINETVPNRFSPKSPDKAHLNLHINSLELGDSAVYFCASSQEGQSSEAFFGQGTRLTVV.

The table lists this clonotype with many counts. The chain has TRBV18 and TRBJ2-7; 7 bases match TRBD1. The CDR3 loop spans 14 amino acids. Germline V gives CDR1 KGHSH, CDR2 LQKENI. J gave up 1 base and V 6 bases, and 6 bases lay outside the gene matches. The CDR3 sequence: CASSDTTGSYEQYF. The DNA for the CDR3 is TGTGCCAGCTCCGACACGACAGGGTCCTACGAGCAGTACTTC.

This clonotype was detected only a few times. The genes are TRBV20-1 and TRBJ2-1, with D tentatively TRBD2 (5 bases). The CDR3 has 14 residues. Trimming took 3 bases from V and 7 from J, leaving 16 bases between them. The V gene's germline CDR1 is DFQATT and CDR2 SNEGSKA (reference sequence). The CDR3 nucleotides read TGCAGTGCTAGTAAAGCTGAAGGCGGGAATGAGCAGTTCTTC. Translating gives CSASKAEGGNEQFF.

V and J are TRBV10-3 and TRBJ2-3; D is possibly TRBD2 (6 bases). The CDR3 consists of 16 residues. Per the germline V gene, CDR1 is ENHRY and CDR2 is SYGVKD. V gave up 8 bases and J gave up 2 bases, with 20 bases separating them. Here the CDR3 reads CAIERFREADTDTQYF. As DNA, the CDR3 is TGTGCCATCGAACGGTTCAGGGAGGCGGACACAGATACGCAGTATTTT.

The V and J genes are TRBV20-1 and TRBJ2-3; D is uncertain. Per the germline V gene, CDR1 is DFQATT and CDR2 is SNEGSKA (reference sequence). The CDR3 contains 9 residues. Between the trimmed V and J ends, which lost 7 bases and 5 bases, there was a span of 4 bases. The DNA of the CDR3 is TGCAGTGGGCAAGATACGCAGTATTTT. Translating it yields CSGQDTQYF.